This TCR beta chain was profiled in a study of OX40 agonist ivuxolimab in advanced cancers. The overall study: Patients received the agonistic anti-OX40 (CD134) antibody ivuxolimab.

In regard to this clone: Its antigen remains unknown.

Overall study findings and caveats: Both CD4+ and CD8+ T cell populations in blood had undergone clonal expansion by week 6 at 0.1 to 3.0 mg/kg. Determination of antigen specificity was not performed for the expanded peripheral T cells. On average, a greater number of expanded clones characterised CD8+ T cells relative to CD4+.

TCRdb keeps only in-frame clones here, not all; method: immunoSEQ multiplex PCR. The sample lists about 60,000 clones, around 83% occurring once. The ends were cut back, 3 bases at V and 10 bases at J, with 24 bases in the middle. The CDR3 is 17 amino acids. Germline V gives CDR1 SGHVS, CDR2 FQNEAQ. Here the sequenced sample was CD4+ or CD8+ T cells sorted from blood, taken in a trial of the OX40 agonist ivuxolimab. This rearrangement joins TRBV7-8 to TRBJ2-2; TRBD2 might be the D (5 bases). The clonotype originates from an adult with an advanced solid tumor such as melanoma, head and neck, liver or kidney cancer. The CDR3 DNA reads as TGTGCCAGCAGCTTGTTTATGGTCGGACTGGTCGGCGAGGAGCTGTTTTTT. Encoded protein: CASSLFMVGLVGEELFF.